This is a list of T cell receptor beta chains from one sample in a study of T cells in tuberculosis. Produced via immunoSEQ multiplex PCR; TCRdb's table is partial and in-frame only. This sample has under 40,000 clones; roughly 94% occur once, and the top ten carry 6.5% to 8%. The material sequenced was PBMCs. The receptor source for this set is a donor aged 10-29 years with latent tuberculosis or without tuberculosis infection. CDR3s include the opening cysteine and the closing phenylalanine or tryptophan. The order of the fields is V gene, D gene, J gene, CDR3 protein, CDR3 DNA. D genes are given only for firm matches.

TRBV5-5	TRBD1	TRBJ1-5	CASSSYWTGWTGNQPQHF	TGTGCCAGCAGCTCCTACTGGACAGGGTGGACGGGGAATCAGCCCCAGCATTTT
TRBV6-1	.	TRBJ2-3	CASSGQDFSYTDTQYF	TGTGCCAGCAGTGGGCAGGACTTTTCCTACACAGATACGCAGTATTTT
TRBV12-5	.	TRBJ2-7	CASGLFPGLGEQYF	TGTGCTAGTGGTTTGTTCCCGGGTCTGGGCGAGCAGTACTTC
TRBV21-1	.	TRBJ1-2	CASSKGYKEGYGYTF	TGTGCCAGCAGCAAAGGGTATAAGGAGGGGTATGGCTACACCTTC
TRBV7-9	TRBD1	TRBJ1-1	CASSLGDRYNEAFF	TGTGCCAGCAGCTTAGGGGACAGGTACAATGAAGCTTTCTTT
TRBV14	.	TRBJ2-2	CASSPLVSDRELFF	TGTGCCAGCAGCCCCCTAGTAAGCGACCGGGAGCTGTTTTTT
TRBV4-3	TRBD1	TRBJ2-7	CASSQEWVGDRDYEQYF	TGCGCCAGCAGCCAAGAGTGGGTTGGGGACAGAGACTACGAGCAGTACTTC
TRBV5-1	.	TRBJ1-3	CASSGELAPGNTIYF	TGCGCCAGCAGCGGAGAACTAGCACCTGGAAACACCATATATTTT
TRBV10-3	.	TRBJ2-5	CATEDGGQETQYF	TGTGCCACGGAGGACGGAGGGCAAGAGACCCAGTACTTC
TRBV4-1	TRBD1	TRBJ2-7	CASSQEEGTGGYEQYF	TGCGCCAGCAGCCAAGAGGAGGGGACAGGGGGCTACGAGCAGTACTTC
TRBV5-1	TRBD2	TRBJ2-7	CASSLIGGPGGEQYF	TGCGCCAGCAGCTTGATCGGAGGTCCCGGGGGGGAGCAGTACTTC
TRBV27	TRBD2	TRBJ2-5	CASSYYPPSGSGETQYF	TGTGCCAGCAGTTATTATCCCCCTAGCGGGAGTGGCGAGACCCAGTACTTC
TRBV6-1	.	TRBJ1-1	CASSDAGNTEAFF	TGTGCCAGCAGTGATGCGGGGAACACTGAAGCTTTCTTT
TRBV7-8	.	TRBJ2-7	CASSLPPGFEQYF	TGTGCCAGCAGCTTACCGCCCGGGTTCGAGCAGTACTTC
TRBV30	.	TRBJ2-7	CAWSVGGSANYEQYF	TGTGCCTGGAGTGTAGGAGGCTCGGCTAACTACGAGCAGTACTTC
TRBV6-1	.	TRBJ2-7	CASTWAGSTYEQYF	TGTGCCAGCACCTGGGCAGGGTCGACCTACGAGCAGTACTTC
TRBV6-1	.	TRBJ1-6	CASRQTGDGSPLHF	TGTGCCAGCAGGCAGACAGGAGACGGTTCACCCCTCCACTTT
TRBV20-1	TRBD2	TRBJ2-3	CSARLGLVEYF	TGCAGTGCTAGATTGGGACTAGTGGAGTATTTT
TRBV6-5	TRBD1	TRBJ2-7	CASSSDRRSYEQYF	TGTGCCAGCAGTTCGGACAGGCGATCCTACGAGCAGTACTTC
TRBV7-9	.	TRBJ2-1	CASSSTTSYNEQFF	TGTGCCAGCAGCTCGACGACTTCCTACAATGAGCAGTTCTTC
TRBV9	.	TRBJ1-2	CASSVGHGYGYTF	TGTGCCAGCAGCGTGGGACATGGCTATGGCTACACCTTC
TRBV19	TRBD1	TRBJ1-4	CATHDRVSEKLFF	TGTGCCACCCACGACAGGGTGAGTGAAAAACTGTTTTTT
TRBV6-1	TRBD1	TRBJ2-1	CASSDWTGRNEQFF	TGTGCCAGCAGTGACTGGACAGGTCGCAATGAGCAGTTCTTC
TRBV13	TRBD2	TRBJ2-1	CASSPRTSGYNEQFF	TGTGCCAGCAGCCCTAGGACTAGCGGGTACAATGAGCAGTTCTTC